The sample holds a few counts of the clone carrying this T cell receptor (beta chain). Its antigen is undetermined. This sample stems from a study of T-cell memory formation after mild COVID-19. Study findings and constraints: Chiefly within CM and EM were the contracting CD4+ clones; CD8+ ones were within EMRA.

TCRdb reprocessed the 5' RACE reads via MiXCR and lists one record per CDR3 protein. The sample has about 340,000 distinct CDR3 sequences, 20% seen once; the top ten hold roughly a fifth. The sample was PBMCs or a T cell subset sorted from them (not recorded which). The origin of this receptor is a man aged 18 to 29 who had mild COVID-19 (a few samples of this study predate the infection). Cell type and time point are not known.

The chain's CDR3 is CASSPHGSYEQYF. The CDR3 DNA is TGCGCCAGCAGCCCGCACGGATCCTACGAGCAGTACTTC. This chain joins TRBV4-3 and TRBJ2-7, with unresolved D. This CDR3 spans 13 amino acids. V lost 4 bases and J lost 1, with 8 bases in between. Germline-derived CDR1 and CDR2 are LGHNA and YSLEER.